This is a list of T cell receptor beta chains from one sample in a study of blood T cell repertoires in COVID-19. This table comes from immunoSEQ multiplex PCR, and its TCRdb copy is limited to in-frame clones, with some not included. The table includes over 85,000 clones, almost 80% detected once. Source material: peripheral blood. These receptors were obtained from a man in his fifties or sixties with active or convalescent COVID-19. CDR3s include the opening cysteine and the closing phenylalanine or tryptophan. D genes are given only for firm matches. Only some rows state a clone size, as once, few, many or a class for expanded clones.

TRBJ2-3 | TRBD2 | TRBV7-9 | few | CASSLGASGDRTDTQYF | TGTGCCAGCAGCTTAGGGGCTAGCGGGGACCGCACAGATACGCAGTATTTT
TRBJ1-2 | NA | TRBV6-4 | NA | CASRLDSRANYGYTF | TGTGCCAGCAGACTGGACAGTCGGGCTAACTATGGCTACACCTTC
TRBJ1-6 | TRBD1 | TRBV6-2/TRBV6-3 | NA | CASSYSDRANSPLHF | TGTGCCAGCAGTTATTCGGACAGGGCGAATTCACCCCTCCACTTT
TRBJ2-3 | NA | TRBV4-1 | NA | CASSQARDTDTQYF | TGCGCCAGCAGCCAAGCCCGGGACACAGATACGCAGTATTTT
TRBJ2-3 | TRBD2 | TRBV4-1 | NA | CASSDIAGGPLGDTQYF | TGCGCCAGCAGTGACATAGCGGGAGGGCCCCTGGGAGATACGCAGTATTTT
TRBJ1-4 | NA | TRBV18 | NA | CASSFGHNEKLFF | TGTGCCAGCTCCTTTGGGCATAATGAAAAACTGTTTTTT
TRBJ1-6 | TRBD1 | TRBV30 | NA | CAWSVLGQGARNSPLHF | TGTGCCTGGAGTGTACTCGGACAGGGGGCACGAAATTCACCCCTCCACTTT
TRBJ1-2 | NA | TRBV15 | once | CATSRGSGRTNYGYTF | TGTGCCACCAGCAGAGGGTCAGGGCGGACAAACTATGGCTACACCTTC
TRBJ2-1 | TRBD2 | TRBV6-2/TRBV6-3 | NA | CASSGLARPGDEQFF | TGTGCCAGCAGTGGACTAGCGCGGCCAGGGGATGAGCAGTTCTTC
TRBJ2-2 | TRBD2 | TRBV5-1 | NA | CASSLGGLSTGELFF | TGCGCCAGCAGCTTGGGGGGACTATCTACCGGGGAGCTGTTTTTT
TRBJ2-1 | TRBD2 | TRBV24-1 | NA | CATSDSGTSVYNEQFF | TGTGCCACCAGTGATTCCGGGACTAGCGTATACAATGAGCAGTTCTTC
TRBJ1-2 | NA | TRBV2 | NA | CASSESGDGYTF | TGTGCCAGCAGTGAATCCGGGGATGGCTACACCTTC
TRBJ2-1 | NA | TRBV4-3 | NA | CASSQAMQGYDNEQFF | TGCGCCAGCAGCCAAGCAATGCAGGGCTATGACAATGAGCAGTTCTTC
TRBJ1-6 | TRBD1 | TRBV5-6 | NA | CASSFSTGDNSPLHF | TGTGCCAGCAGCTTTAGTACAGGGGACAATTCACCCCTCCACTTT
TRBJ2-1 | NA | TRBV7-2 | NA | CASSPVWGVVADEQFF | TGTGCCAGCAGTCCTGTCTGGGGGGTGGTTGCGGATGAGCAGTTCTTC
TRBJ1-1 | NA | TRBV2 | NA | CATGVADTEAFF | TGTGCCACCGGGGTGGCGGACACTGAAGCTTTCTTT
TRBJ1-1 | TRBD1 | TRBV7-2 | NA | CASSEGGAGGTEAFF | TGTGCCAGCAGCGAAGGGGGCGCGGGAGGTACTGAAGCTTTCTTT
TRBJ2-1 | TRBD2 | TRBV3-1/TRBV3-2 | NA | CASSPRTSARGNEQFF | TGTGCCAGCAGCCCGAGGACTAGCGCTAGAGGGAATGAGCAGTTCTTC
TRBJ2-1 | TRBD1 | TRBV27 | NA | CASSLRRIRDRGLNEQFF | TGTGCCAGCAGTTTAAGGAGGATTCGGGACAGGGGGCTCAATGAGCAGTTCTTC
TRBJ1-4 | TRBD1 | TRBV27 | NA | CASSSRTGLREKLFF | TGTGCCAGCAGTTCCCGGACAGGGCTGAGGGAAAAACTGTTTTTT
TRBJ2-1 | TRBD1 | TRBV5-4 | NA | CASSSRQGGNSYNEQFF | TGTGCCAGCAGTTCTCGACAGGGGGGGAACTCCTACAATGAGCAGTTCTTC
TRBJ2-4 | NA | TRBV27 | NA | CASSPLAKNIQYF | TGTGCCAGCAGTCCCCTAGCCAAAAACATTCAGTACTTC
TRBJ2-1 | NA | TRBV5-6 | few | CASSFTGNEQFF | TGTGCCAGCAGTTTTACAGGGAATGAGCAGTTCTTC
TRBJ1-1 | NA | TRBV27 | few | CASSSLGLPEAFF | TGTGCCAGCAGTTCTCTGGGGCTCCCTGAAGCTTTCTTT
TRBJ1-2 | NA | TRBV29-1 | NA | CSVVKPDYGYTF | TGCAGCGTTGTAAAGCCTGACTATGGCTACACCTTC
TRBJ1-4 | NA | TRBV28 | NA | CASSPQWEGPTEKLFF | TGTGCCAGCAGTCCCCAGTGGGAGGGACCGACTGAAAAACTGTTTTTT
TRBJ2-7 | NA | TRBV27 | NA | CASSTLRQAKTYEQYF | TGTGCCAGCAGCACCCTGCGACAGGCGAAGACCTACGAGCAGTACTTC
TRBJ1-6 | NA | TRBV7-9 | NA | CASSLGLQGDGSPLHF | TGTGCCAGCAGCTTAGGCCTACAGGGAGACGGTTCACCCCTCCACTTT
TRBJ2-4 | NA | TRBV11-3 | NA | CASSFSGDIQYF | TGTGCCAGCAGCTTTTCAGGGGACATTCAGTACTTC
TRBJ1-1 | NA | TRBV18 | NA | CASSRQAQNTEAFF | TGTGCCAGCTCACGACAGGCCCAGAACACTGAAGCTTTCTTT
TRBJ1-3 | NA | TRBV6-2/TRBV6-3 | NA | CASSRPGVTGIGNTIYF | TGTGCCAGCAGCCGACCTGGCGTCACAGGAATTGGAAACACCATATATTTT
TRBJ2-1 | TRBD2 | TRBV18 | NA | CASSPQAGGKVNEQFF | TGTGCCAGCTCACCACAGGCGGGAGGGAAGGTTAATGAGCAGTTCTTC